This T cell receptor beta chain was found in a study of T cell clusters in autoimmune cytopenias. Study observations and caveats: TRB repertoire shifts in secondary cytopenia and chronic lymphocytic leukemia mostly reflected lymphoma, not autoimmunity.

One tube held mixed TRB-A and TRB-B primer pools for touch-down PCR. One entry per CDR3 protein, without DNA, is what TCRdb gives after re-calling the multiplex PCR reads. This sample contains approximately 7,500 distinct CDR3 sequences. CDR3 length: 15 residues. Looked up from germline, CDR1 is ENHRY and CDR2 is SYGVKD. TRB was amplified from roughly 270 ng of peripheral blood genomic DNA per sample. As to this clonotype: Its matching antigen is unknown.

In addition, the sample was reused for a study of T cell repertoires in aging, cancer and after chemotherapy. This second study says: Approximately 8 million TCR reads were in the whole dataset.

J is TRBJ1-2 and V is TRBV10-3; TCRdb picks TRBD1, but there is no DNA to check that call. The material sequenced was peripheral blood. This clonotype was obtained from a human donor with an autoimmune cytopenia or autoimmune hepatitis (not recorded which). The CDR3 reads CAISESWGGANGYTF.